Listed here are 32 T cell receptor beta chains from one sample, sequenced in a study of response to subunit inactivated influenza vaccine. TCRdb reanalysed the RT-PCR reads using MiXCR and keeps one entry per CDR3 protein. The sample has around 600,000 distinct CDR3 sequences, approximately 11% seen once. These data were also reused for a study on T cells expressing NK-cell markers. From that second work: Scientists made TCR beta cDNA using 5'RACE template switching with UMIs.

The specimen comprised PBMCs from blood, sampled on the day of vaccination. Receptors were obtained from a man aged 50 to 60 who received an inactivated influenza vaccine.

CDR3 amino acids: CASSQGRTPALGEQYF. The CDR3 nucleotides are TGTGCCAGCAGCCAAGGGAGGACCCCCGCCTTGGGAGAGCAGTACTTC. J is TRBJ2-7 and V is TRBV3-1, with TRBD2 as a possible D gene (5 bases). This CDR3 has 16 residues. CDR1 is LGHDT and CDR2 is YNNKEL in the germline V gene (reference sequence). Trimming removed 1 base at V and 7 bases at J, with 20 bases between.

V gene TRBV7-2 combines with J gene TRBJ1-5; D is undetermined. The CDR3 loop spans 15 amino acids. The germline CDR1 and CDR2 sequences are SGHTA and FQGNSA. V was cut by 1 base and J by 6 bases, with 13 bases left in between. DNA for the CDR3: TGTGCCAGCAGCTTAGTGGTAGGGCGACTTCAGCCCCAGCATTTT. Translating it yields CASSLVVGRLQPQHF.

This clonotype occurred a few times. CDR3 nucleotides: TGTGCCAGTAGCCCCCTCCCTCAGGGTGAGCAGTTCTTC. Translated: CASSPLPQGEQFF. The rearrangement uses TRBV19 and TRBJ2-1; tentatively, D is TRBD1 (5 bases). V was trimmed by 6 bases and J by 9 bases, leaving 15 bases between them. This CDR3 contains 13 residues. The V gene's germline CDR1 is LNHDA and CDR2 SQIVND (reference sequence).

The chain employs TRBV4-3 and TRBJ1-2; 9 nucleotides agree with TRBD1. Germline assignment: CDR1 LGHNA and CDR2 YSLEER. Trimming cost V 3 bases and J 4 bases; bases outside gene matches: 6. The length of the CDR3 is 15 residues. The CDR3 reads CASSHTGGDTYGYTF. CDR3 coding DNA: TGCGCCAGCAGCCACACAGGGGGCGACACCTATGGCTACACCTTC.

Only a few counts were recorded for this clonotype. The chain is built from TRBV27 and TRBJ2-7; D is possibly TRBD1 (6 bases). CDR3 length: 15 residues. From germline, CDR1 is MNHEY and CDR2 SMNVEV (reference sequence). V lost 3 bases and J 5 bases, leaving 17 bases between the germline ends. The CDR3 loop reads CASSLGAAGLNEQYF. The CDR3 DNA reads TGTGCCAGCAGTTTGGGGGCGGCAGGTCTGAACGAGCAGTACTTC.

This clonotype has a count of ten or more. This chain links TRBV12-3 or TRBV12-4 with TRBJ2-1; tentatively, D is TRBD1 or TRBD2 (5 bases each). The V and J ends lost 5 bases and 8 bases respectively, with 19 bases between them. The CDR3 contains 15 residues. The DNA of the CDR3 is TGTGCCAGCAGTCCTAGGGACCCAGGGTTGGATGAGCAGTTCTTC. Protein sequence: CASSPRDPGLDEQFF.

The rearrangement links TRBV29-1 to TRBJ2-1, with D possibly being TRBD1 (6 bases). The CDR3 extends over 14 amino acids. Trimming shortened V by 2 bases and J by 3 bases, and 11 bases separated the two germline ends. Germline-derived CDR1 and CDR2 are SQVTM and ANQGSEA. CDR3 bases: TGCAGCGTTGAATCCCGGGGACACTACAATGAGCAGTTCTTC. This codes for CSVESRGHYNEQFF.

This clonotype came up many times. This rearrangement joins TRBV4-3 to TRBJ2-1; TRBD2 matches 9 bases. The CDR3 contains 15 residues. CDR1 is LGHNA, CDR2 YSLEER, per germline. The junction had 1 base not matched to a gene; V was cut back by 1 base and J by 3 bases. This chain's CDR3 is CASSQGSGGYNEQFF. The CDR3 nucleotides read TGCGCCAGCAGCCAAGGTAGCGGGGGCTACAATGAGCAGTTCTTC.

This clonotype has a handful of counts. The CDR3 region has the DNA TGTGCCAGCAGCCGAAGACAGGGACTAAATGAAAAACTGTTTTTT. Translation: CASSRRQGLNEKLFF. V and J are TRBV5-6 and TRBJ1-4; 7 bases are a match to TRBD1. The V gene end was trimmed by 4 bases and the J gene end by 5 bases; junction bases not matched to a gene: 8. The CDR3 has 15 amino acids. CDR1 SGHDT and CDR2 YYEEEE come from the germline V gene.

CDR3 DNA: TGTGCCAGGCCGGGCGTTTATGAAAAACTGTTTTTT. Protein product: CARPGVYEKLFF. This chain connects TRBV6-1 to TRBJ1-4; no firm D call. The germline V gene has CDR1 MNHNS and CDR2 SASEGT. Trimming cost V 9 bases and J 6 bases, with 11 bases left between them. This CDR3 is 12 amino acids long.

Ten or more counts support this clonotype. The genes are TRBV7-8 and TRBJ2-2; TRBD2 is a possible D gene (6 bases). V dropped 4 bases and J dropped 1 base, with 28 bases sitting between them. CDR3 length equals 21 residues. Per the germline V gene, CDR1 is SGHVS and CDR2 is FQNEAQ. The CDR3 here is CASSSDPGLSRDGMNTGELFF. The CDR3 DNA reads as TGTGCCAGCAGCTCCGACCCCGGACTATCCCGAGACGGAATGAACACCGGGGAGCTGTTTTTT.

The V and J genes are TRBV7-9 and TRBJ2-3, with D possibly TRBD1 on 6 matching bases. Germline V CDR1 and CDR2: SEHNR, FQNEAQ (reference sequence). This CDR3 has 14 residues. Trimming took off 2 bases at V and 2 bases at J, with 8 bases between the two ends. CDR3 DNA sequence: TGTGCCAGCAGCTTACACAGGGACACAGATACGCAGTATTTT. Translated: CASSLHRDTDTQYF.

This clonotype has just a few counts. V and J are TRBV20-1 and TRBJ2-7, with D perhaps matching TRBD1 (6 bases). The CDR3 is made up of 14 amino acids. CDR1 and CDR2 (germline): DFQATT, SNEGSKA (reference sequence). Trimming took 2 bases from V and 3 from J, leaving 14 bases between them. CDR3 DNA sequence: TGCAGTGCTAGAATCAGGGGAATACTCTACGAGCAGTACTTC. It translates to CSARIRGILYEQYF.

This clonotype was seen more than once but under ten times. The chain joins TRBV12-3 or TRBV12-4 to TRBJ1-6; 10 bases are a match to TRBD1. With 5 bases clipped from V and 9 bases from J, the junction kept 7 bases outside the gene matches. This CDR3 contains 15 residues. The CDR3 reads CASSQGTGDFSPLHF. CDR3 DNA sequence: TGTGCCAGCAGTCAAGGGACAGGGGATTTTTCACCCCTCCACTTT.

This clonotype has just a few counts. The CDR3 DNA follows: TGTGCCAGCAGTGAAGGGTATCTAGCGGGAGGGATTGTAGATACGCAGTATTTT. This sequence encodes CASSEGYLAGGIVDTQYF. This sequence joins TRBV2 and TRBJ2-3, with 12 bases matching TRBD2. The CDR3 contains 18 residues. The ends lost 1 base at V and 5 bases at J; junction bases unmatched: 10. Germline loops: CDR1 SNHLY, CDR2 FYNNEI. Full variable domain (rest looked up from reference TRBV2 and TRBJ2-3): EPEVTQTPSHQVTQMGQEVILRCVPISNHLYFYWYRQILGQKVEFLVSFYNNEISEKSEIFDDQFSVERPDGSNFTLKIRSTKLEDSAMYFCASSEGYLAGGIVDTQYFGPGTRLTVL.

The CDR3: CASSSRQGPNQPQHF. CDR3 nucleotides: TGTGCCAGCAGTAGCAGACAGGGGCCCAATCAGCCCCAGCATTTT. The rearrangement uses TRBV12-3 or TRBV12-4 and TRBJ1-5, with 8 bases lining up with TRBD1. V lost 5 bases to trimming and J lost 3 bases; unmatched junction nucleotides: 6. CDR3 size: 15 residues.

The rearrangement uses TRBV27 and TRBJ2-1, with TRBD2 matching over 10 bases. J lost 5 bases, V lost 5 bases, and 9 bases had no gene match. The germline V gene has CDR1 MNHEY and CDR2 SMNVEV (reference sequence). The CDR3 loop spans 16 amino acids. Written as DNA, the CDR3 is TGTGCCAGCAGTCTGTTGGGACTAGCGAAAAACAATGAGCAGTTCTTC. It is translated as CASSLLGLAKNNEQFF.

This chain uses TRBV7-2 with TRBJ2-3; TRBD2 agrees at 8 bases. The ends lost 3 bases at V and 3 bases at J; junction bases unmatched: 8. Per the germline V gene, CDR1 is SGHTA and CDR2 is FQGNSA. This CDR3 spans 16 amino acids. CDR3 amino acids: CASSFLRGGRTDTQYF. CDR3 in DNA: TGTGCCAGCAGCTTTCTCCGGGGGGGACGGACAGATACGCAGTATTTT.

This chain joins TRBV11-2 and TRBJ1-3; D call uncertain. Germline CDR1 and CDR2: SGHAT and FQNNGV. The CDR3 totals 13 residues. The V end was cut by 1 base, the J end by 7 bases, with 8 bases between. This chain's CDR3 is CASSLVPGNTIYF. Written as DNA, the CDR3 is TGTGCCAGCAGCTTAGTACCGGGGAACACCATATATTTT.

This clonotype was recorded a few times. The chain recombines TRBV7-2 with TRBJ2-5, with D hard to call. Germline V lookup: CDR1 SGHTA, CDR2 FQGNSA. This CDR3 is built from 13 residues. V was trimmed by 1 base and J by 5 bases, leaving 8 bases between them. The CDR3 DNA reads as TGTGCCAGCAGCTTAGTTGACGTGGAGACCCAGTACTTC. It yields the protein CASSLVDVETQYF. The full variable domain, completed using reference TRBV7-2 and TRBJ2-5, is GAGVSQSPSNKVTEKGKDVELRCDPISGHTALYWYRQSLGQGLEFLIYFQGNSAPDKSGLPSDRFSAERTGGSVSTLTIQRTQQEDSAVYLCASSLVDVETQYFGPGTRLLVL.

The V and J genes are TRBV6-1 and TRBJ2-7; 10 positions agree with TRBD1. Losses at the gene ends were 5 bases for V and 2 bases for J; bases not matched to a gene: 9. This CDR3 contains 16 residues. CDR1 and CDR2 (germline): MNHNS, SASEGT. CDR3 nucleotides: TGTGCCAGCAGTCGACAGGGGGCCCCAAGTACCTACGAGCAGTACTTC. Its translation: CASSRQGAPSTYEQYF.

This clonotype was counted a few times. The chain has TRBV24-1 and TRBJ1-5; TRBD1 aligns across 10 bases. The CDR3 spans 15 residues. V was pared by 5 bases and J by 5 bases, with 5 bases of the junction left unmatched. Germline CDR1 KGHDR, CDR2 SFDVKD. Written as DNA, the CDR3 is TGTGCCACCAGTGGGGCGACAGGGGGCCATCAGCCCCAGCATTTT. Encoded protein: CATSGATGGHQPQHF.

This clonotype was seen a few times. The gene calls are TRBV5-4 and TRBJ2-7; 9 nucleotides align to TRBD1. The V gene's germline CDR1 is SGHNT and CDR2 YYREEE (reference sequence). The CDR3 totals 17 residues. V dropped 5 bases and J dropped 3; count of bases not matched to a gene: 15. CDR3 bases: TGTGCCAGCAGGTTCCAGTCGACCGGGACAGGGCTCTACGAGCAGTACTTC. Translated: CASRFQSTGTGLYEQYF.

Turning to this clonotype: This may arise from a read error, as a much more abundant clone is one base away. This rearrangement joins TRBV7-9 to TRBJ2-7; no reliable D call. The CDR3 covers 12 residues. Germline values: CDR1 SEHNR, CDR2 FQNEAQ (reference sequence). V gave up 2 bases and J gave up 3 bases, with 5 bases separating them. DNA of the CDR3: TGTGCCAGCAGCTTAATGGACTACGAGCAGTACTTC. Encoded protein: CASSLMDYEQYF.

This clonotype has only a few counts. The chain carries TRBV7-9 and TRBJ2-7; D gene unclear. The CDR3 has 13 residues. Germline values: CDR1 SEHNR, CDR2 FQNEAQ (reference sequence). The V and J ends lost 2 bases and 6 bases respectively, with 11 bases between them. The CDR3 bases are TGTGCCAGCAGCTTATTAGCTGGACGCGAGCAGTACTTC. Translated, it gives CASSLLAGREQYF.

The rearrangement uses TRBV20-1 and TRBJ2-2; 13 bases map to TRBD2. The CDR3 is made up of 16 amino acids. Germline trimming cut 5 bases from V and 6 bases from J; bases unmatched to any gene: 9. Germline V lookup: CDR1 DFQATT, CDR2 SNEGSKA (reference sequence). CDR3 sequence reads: CSAAQAGLAGPGELFF. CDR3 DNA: TGCAGTGCTGCTCAAGCGGGACTAGCGGGACCCGGGGAGCTGTTTTTT.

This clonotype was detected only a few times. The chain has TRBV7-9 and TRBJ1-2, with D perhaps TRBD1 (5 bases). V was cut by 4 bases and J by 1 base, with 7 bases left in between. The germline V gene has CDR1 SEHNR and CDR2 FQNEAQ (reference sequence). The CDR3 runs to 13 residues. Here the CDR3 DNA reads TGTGCCAGCAGCTCAGGGAGTAACTATGGCTACACCTTC. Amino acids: CASSSGSNYGYTF.

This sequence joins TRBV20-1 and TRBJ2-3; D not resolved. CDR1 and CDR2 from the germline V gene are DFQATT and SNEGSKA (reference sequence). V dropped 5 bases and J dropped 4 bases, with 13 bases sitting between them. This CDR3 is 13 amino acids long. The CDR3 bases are TGCAGTGCTCGTCGGCAGTGGCCAGATACGCAGTATTTT. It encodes CSARRQWPDTQYF.

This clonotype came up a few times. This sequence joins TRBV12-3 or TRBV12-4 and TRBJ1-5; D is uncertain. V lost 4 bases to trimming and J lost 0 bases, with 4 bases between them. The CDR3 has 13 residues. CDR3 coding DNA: TGTGCCAGCAGTTGGTATAGCAATCAGCCCCAGCATTTT. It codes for CASSWYSNQPQHF.

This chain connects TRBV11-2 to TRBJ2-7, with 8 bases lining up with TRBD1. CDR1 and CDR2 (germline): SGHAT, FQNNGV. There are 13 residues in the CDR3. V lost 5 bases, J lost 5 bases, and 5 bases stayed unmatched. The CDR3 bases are TGTGCCAGCAGCCCCCGGACAGGGAACGAGCAGTACTTC. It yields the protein CASSPRTGNEQYF.

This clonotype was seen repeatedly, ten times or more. The CDR3 nucleotides are TGTGCCAGCAGTTTAAACTACGGCCGGAGTGGCTACACCTTC. Encoded protein: CASSLNYGRSGYTF. V and J are TRBV12-3 or TRBV12-4 and TRBJ1-2, with no clear D. The CDR3 runs 14 residues. Between the trimmed V and J ends, which lost 2 bases and 7 bases, there was a span of 14 bases.

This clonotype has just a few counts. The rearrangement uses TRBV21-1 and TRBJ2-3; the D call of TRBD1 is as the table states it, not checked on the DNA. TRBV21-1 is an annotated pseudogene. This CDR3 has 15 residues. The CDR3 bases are TGTGCCAGCAGCAAAGGAGGGGACACCACAGATACGCAGTATTTT. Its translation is CASSKGGDTTDTQYF.